This TCR beta chain was recovered during a study of spatial heterogeneity in lung cancer. On the study more broadly: Sequence detection consistently recorded a greater number of beta-chain than alpha-chain sequences.

TCR cDNA molecules each had a unique molecular identifier. TCRdb processed the 5' RACE reads anew with MiXCR; each CDR3 protein has one entry. The sample has roughly 13,000 distinct CDR3 sequences; 3.5% to 4.5% are singletons. This CDR3 comprises 15 residues. Trimming removed 0 bases from V and 6 bases from J, with 15 bases in between. Germline assignment: CDR1 DFQATT and CDR2 SNEGSKA (reference sequence). Regarding time point: sample taken at primary tumor resection. Unsorted whole RNA from tumor, nontumor lung or frozen PBMC underwent sequencing. 72 TRACERx patients with early, untreated non-small cell lung cancer donated samples. This clonotype showed up just a few times. Its target is unknown. This beta chain lies outside the target of a library built for alpha chains; its clone size means little. The study, taken as a whole, reports: Whereas they appeared in blood less at follow-up, ubiquitous expanded tumor TCRs appeared there more at resection.

This clonotype was sampled from a male donor with early-stage non-small cell lung cancer. The sample here was PBMCs, taken at surgery. This chain joins TRBV20-1 and TRBJ2-1; perhaps TRBD2 as D (6 bases). The CDR3 region is CSAREQVGSGNEQFF. CDR3 nucleotides: TGCAGTGCTAGAGAGCAGGTCGGTAGCGGCAATGAGCAGTTCTTC.